The clone carrying this T cell receptor beta chain was seen a few times. This specimen comes from a study of blood T cell repertoires in COVID-19. Overall study context: Acute and convalescent COVID-19 samples came from the United States, Italy and Spain. T cells, B-cell-depleted T cells, or PBMCs supplied cDNA or gDNA.

Patients in Seattle were enrolled during active infection, then followed longitudinally. How the authors handled the data: Reference gene primer amplification in the assay estimated nucleated cell counts. TCRdb's table, derived via immunoSEQ multiplex PCR, lists solely in-frame clones and lacks some. The V and J calls and clone size were taken over from that table, and D and trimming were inferred from the DNA. The top ten hold around 4.8% of the sample, which has over 90,000 clones, 81% seen once. The CDR3 consists of 15 residues. Germline CDR1 is LNHDA and CDR2 is SQIVND (reference sequence). V was shortened by 5 bases and J by 4 bases, with 18 bases between the two germline ends.

The specimen was peripheral blood. The sequence was collected from an older man with COVID-19, enrolled during active disease. The chain carries TRBV19 and TRBJ2-7, with a weak D call TRBD1 (6 bases). DNA for the CDR3: TGTGCCAGTAGTCCGAGGACAGTCCCAGAATACGAGCAGTACTTC. This sequence encodes CASSPRTVPEYEQYF.